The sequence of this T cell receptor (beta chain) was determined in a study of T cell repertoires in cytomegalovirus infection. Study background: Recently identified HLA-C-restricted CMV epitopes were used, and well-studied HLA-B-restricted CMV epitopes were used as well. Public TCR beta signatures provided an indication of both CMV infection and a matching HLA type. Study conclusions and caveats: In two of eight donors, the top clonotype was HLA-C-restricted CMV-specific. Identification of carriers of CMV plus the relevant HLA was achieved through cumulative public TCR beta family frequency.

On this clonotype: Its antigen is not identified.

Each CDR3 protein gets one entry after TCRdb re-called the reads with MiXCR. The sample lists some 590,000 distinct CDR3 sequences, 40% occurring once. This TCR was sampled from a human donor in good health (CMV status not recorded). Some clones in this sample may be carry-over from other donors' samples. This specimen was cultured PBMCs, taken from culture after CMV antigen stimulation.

The CDR3 is CASSRGFEQYF. The CDR3 DNA reads as TGCGCCAGCAGCCGGGGTTTCGAGCAGTACTTC. The chain is built from TRBV4-1 and TRBJ2-7, with D unclear. This CDR3 has 11 amino acids. Germline V gene lookup returns CDR1 MGHRA and CDR2 YSYEKL. Trimming removed 4 bases at V and 6 bases at J, with 7 bases between.